This paragraph covers one TCR beta chain sequence. Its antigen is unidentified. Between the trimmed V and J ends, which lost 6 bases and 0 bases, there was a span of 9 bases. The germline gives CDR1 MDHEN, CDR2 SYDVKM. The CDR3 is made up of 13 amino acids. This sample is drawn from a study of OX40 agonist ivuxolimab in advanced cancers. Across the whole study: 30% to 40% of patients had received prior checkpoint inhibitor therapy.

Sequencing used immunoSEQ multiplex PCR; TCRdb keeps in-frame clones, though not all of them. The table has around 100,000 clones, roughly 95% seen once; the top ten hold roughly 2%. Notes on the study in general: CD8+ T cells averaged more expanded clones than CD4+.

The V call is TRBV28, the J call TRBJ2-7; D call uncertain. This specimen was CD4+ or CD8+ T cells sorted from blood, taken in a trial of the OX40 agonist ivuxolimab. The receptor was isolated from an adult with an advanced solid tumor such as melanoma, head and neck, liver or kidney cancer. The CDR3 region is CASRYMSSYEQYF. CDR3 nucleotides: TGTGCCAGCAGATATATGAGCTCCTACGAGCAGTACTTC.